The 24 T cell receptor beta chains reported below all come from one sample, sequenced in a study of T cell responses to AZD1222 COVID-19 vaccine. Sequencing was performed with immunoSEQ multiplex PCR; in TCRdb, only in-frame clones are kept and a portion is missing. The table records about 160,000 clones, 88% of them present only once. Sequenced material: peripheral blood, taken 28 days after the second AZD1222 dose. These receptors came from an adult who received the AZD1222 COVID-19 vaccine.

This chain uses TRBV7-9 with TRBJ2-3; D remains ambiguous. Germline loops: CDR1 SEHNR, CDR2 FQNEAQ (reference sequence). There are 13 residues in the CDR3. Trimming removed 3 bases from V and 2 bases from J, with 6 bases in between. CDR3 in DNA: TGTGCCAGCAGCTTCTATCCCACAGATACGCAGTATTTT. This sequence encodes CASSFYPTDTQYF.

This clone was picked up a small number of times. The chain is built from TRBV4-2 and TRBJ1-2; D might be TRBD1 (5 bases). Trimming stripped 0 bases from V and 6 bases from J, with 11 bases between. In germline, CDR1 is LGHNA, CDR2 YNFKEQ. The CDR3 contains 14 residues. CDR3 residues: CASSQDRGANGYTF. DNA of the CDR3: TGTGCCAGCAGCCAAGATCGAGGGGCCAATGGCTACACCTTC.

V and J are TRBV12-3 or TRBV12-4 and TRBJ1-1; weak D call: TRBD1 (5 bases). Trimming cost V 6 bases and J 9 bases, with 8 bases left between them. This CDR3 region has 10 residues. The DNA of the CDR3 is TGTGCCAGCAGGGGGACGCAAGCTTTCTTT. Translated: CASRGTQAFF.

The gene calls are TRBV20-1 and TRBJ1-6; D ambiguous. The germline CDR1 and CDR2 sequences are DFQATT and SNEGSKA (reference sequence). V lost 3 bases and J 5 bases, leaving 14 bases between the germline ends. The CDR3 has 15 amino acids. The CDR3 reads CSASIPLVDNSPLHF. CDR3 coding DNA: TGCAGTGCTAGTATCCCCCTCGTAGATAATTCACCCCTCCACTTT.

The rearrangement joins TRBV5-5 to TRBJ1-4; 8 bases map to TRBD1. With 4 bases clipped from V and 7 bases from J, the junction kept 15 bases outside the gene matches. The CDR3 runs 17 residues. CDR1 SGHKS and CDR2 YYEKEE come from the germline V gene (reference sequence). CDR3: CASSRTVNRGWVEKLFF. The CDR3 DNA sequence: TGTGCCAGCAGCCGGACCGTGAACAGGGGGTGGGTTGAAAAACTGTTTTTT.

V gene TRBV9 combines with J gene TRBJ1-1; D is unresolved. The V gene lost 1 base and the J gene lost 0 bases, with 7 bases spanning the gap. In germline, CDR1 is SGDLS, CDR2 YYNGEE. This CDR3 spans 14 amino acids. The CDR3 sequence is CASSVNTLNTEAFF. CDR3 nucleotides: TGTGCCAGCAGCGTAAACACCTTGAACACTGAAGCTTTCTTT.

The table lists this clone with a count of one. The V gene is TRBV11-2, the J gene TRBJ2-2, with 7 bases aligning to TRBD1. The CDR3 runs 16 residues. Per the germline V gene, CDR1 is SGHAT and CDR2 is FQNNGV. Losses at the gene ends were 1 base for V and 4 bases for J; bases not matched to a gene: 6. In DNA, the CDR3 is TGTGCCAGCAGCTTAGTTAGGGGGCGCTTCACCGGGGAGCTGTTTTTT. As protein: CASSLVRGRFTGELFF. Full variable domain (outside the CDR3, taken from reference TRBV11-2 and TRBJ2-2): EAGVAQSPRYKIIEKRQSVAFWCNPISGHATLYWYQQILGQGPKLLIQFQNNGVVDDSQLPKDRFSAERLKGVDSTLKIQPAKLEDSAVYLCASSLVRGRFTGELFFGEGSRLTVL.

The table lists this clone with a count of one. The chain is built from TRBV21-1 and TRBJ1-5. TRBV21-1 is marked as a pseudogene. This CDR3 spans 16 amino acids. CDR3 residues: CASPRRAGAFNQPQHF. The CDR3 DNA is TGTGCCAGCCCAAGGAGGGCGGGGGCGTTTAATCAGCCCCAGCATTTT.

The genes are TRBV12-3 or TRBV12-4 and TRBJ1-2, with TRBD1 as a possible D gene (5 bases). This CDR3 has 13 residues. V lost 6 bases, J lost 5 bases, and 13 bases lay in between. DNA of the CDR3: TGTGCCAGCAGCCCTCAGGACACTTATGGCTACACCTTC. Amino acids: CASSPQDTYGYTF.

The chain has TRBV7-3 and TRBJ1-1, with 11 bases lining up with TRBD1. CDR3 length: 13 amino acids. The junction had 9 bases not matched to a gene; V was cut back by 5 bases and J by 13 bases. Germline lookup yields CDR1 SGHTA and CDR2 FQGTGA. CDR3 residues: CASSPSGQGAFFF. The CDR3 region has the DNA TGTGCCAGCAGCCCTAGCGGACAGGGGGCTTTTTTCTTT.

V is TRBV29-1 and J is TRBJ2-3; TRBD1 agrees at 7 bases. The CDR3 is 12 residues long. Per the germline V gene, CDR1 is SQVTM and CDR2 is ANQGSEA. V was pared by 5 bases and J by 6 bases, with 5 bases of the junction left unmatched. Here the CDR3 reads CSVQTGRDTQYF. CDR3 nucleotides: TGCAGCGTTCAGACAGGGCGGGATACGCAGTATTTT.

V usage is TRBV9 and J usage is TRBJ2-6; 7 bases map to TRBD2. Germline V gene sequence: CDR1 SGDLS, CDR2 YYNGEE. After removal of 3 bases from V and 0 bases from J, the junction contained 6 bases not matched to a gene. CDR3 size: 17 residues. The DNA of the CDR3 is TGTGCCAGCAGCGGACGGCTAGCGGCCTCTGGGGCCAACGTCCTGACTTTC. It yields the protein CASSGRLAASGANVLTF.

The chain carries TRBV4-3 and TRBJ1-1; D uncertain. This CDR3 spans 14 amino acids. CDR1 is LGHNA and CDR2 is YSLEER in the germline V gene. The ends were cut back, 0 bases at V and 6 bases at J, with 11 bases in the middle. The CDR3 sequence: CASSQDPSGSEAFF. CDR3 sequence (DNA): TGCGCCAGCAGCCAAGACCCGTCGGGGTCTGAAGCTTTCTTT.

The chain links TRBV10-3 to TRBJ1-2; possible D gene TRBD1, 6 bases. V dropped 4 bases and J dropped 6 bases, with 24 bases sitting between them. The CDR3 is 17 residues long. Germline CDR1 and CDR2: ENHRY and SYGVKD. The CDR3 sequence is CAISATFRTGTVDGYTF. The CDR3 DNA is TGTGCCATCAGTGCCACTTTTAGAACAGGGACTGTAGATGGCTACACCTTC.

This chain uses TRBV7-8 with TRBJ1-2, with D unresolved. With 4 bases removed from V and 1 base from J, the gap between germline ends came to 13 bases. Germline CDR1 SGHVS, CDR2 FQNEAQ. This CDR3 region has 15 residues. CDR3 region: CASSYPIGINYGYTF. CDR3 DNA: TGTGCCAGCAGCTATCCCATCGGGATTAACTATGGCTACACCTTC.

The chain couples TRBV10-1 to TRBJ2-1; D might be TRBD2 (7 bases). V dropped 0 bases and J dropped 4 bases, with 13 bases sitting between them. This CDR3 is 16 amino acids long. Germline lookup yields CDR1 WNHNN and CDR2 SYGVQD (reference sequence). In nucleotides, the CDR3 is TGCGCCAGCAGTGAGTCGGCGGGGGCCGAGTACAATGAGCAGTTCTTC. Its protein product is CASSESAGAEYNEQFF.

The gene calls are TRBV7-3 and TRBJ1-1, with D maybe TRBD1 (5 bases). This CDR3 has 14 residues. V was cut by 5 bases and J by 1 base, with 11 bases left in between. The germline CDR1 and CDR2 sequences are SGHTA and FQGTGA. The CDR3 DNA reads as TGTGCCAGCAGCAAACAGGTTGGGAACACTGAAGCTTTCTTT. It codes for CASSKQVGNTEAFF.

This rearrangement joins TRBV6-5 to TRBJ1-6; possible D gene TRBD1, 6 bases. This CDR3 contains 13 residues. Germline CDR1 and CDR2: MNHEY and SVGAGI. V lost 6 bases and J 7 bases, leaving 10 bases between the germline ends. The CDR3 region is CASSPDSNSPLHF. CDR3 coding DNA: TGTGCCAGCAGCCCGGACAGCAATTCACCCCTCCACTTT.

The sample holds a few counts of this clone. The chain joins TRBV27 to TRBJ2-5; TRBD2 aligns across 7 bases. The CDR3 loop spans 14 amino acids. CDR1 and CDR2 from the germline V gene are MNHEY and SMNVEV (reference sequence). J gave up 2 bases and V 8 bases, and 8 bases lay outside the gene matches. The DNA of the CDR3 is TGTGCCAGCTGGGGGGGAAGCCAGCAAGAGACCCAGTACTTC. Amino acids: CASWGGSQQETQYF.

CDR3 sequence (DNA): TGTGCCAGCAGTTACTCCCCCCGGAGTGAAAAACTGTTTTTT. It translates to CASSYSPRSEKLFF. The chain employs TRBV6-5 and TRBJ1-4; D call uncertain. The CDR3 is made up of 14 amino acids. Germline V gene lookup returns CDR1 MNHEY and CDR2 SVGAGI. The ends were cut back, 0 bases at V and 7 bases at J, with 9 bases in the middle.

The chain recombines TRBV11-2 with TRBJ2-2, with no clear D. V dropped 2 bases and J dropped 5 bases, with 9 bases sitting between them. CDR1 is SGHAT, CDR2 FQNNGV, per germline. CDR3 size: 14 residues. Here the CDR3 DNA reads TGTGCCAGCAGCTTATATCCAGAAACCGGGGAGCTGTTTTTT. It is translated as CASSLYPETGELFF. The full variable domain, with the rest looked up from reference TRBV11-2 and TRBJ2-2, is EAGVAQSPRYKIIEKRQSVAFWCNPISGHATLYWYQQILGQGPKLLIQFQNNGVVDDSQLPKDRFSAERLKGVDSTLKIQPAKLEDSAVYLCASSLYPETGELFFGEGSRLTVL.

This CDR3 reads CASSRQPAFF. In DNA form, the CDR3 reads TGTGCCAGCAGCCGACAACCAGCTTTCTTT. The V and J genes are TRBV6-5 and TRBJ1-1; D gene unclear. V lost 6 bases to trimming and J lost 10 bases, with 9 bases between them. Germline assignment: CDR1 MNHEY and CDR2 SVGAGI. CDR3 size: 10 residues.

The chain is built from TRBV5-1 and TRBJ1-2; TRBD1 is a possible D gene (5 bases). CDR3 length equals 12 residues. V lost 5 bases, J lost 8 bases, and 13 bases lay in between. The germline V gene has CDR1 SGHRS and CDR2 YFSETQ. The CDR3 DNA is TGCGCCAGCAGAGGGGAGCCAGCGGGCTACACCTTC. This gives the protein CASRGEPAGYTF.

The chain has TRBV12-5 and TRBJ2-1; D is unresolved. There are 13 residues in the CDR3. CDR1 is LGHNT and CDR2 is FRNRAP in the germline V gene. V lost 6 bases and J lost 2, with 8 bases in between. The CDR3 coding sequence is TGTGCTAGTGGCCCACAAGCCTACAATGAGCAGTTCTTC. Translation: CASGPQAYNEQFF.